Sequencing of this TCR beta chain was carried out in a study of CD8 T cells in ankylosing spondylitis (dated 2017 in TCRdb). Study-wide context: T cell receptor beta repertoires were profiled in healthy donors and ankylosing spondylitis patients so that disease-linked TCR variants could be found. The full study cohort was made up of about 25 ankylosing spondylitis patients and 108 healthy donors. Peripheral blood samples were taken, and synovial fluid was additionally collected from ankylosing spondylitis patients. Overall results and qualifications from the work: Some motif variants were previously reported in synovial fluid and blood of reactive arthritis patients, suggesting common disease-initiation mechanisms. A TCR beta motif of about 8 highly homologous amino acid variants appeared characteristic of blood from ankylosing spondylitis patients. Significant enrichment of the disease-linked clones was reported in matched synovial fluid samples from ankylosing spondylitis patients. In peripheral blood, the disease-linked clones were found at relatively low frequencies and had a CD8+ phenotype.

This clonotype was picked up many times. Its antigen is not yet known. An end of the junction differs from the germline gene, which may be a read error. Instrument used: Illumina HiSeq 2500. Quantitative 5'-RACE with molecular barcodes was the method used to prepare the TCR beta libraries. The paper's processing steps were these. To identify disease-linked TCR variants, a new computational method was used, one built on a probabilistic model of VDJ rearrangement. Using fastp at Q25 and MiXCR, TCRdb reprocessed the public reads and kept productive beta chains. Rows matching on CDR3 protein sequence are summarized as one entry with the most common DNA and genes. Clone size and V and J calls follow TCRdb, not the original study. For this sample the table gives about 510,000 distinct CDR3 sequences, of which roughly 5.3% were detected only once. 3.5% of the sample belongs to the ten largest clones. Including cysteine and phenylalanine, the CDR3 has 13 amino acids. The only DNA kept is the CDR3, 39 bases in frame from the first base.

Material for sequencing was blood, either unsorted or a sorted T cell fraction (not recorded which). The TCR was taken from a male donor with ankylosing spondylitis. The chain is made from TRBV12-3 or TRBV12-4 and TRBJ2-7; tentative D gene TRBD2, with 6 bases matching. The DNA reads TGTGCCAGCAGTTTGGGGGGTCGCGGTCGCAATTCCTTC. Its coded protein is CASSLGGRGRNSF.